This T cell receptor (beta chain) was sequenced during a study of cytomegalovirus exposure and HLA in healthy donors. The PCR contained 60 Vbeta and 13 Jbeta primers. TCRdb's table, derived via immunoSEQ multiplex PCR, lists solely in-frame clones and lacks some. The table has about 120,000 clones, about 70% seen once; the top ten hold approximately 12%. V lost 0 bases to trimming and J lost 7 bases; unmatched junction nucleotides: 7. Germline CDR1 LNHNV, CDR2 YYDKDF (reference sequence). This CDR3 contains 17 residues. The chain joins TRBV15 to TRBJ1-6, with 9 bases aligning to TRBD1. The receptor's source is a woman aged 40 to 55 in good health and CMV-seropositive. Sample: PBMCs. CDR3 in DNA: TGTGCCACCAGCAGAGATCGGGGACAGGGTGGAAATTCACCCCTCCACTTT. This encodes CATSRDRGQGGNSPLHF.